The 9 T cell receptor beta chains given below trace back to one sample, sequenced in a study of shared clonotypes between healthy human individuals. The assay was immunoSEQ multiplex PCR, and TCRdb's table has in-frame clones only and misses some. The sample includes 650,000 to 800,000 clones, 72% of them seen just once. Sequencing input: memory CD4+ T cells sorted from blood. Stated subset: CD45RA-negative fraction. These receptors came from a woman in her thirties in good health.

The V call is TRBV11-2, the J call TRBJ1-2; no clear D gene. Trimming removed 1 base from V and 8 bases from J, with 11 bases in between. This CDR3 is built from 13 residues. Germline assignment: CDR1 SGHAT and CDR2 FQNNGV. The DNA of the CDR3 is TGTGCCAGCAGCTTAGGGGCGTACGAGGGCTACACCTTC. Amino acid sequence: CASSLGAYEGYTF.

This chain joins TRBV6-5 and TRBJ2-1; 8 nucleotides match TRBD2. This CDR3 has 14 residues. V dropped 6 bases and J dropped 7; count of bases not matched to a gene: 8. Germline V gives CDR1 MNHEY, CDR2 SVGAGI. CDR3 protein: CASSLGLAWNEQFF. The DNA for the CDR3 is TGTGCCAGCAGCCTAGGACTAGCATGGAATGAGCAGTTCTTC.

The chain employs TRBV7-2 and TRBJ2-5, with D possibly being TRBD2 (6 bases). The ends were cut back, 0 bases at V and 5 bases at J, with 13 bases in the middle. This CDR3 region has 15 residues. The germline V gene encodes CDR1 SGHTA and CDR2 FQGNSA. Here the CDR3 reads CASSLASPSVETQYF. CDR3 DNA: TGTGCCAGCAGCTTAGCGTCCCCTAGCGTCGAGACCCAGTACTTC.

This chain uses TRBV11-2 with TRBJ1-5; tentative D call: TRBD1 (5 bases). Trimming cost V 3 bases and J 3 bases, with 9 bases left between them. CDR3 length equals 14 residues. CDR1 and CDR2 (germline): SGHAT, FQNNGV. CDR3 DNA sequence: TGTGCCAGCAGCTTGACAGCGCCCAATCAGCCCCAGCATTTT. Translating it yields CASSLTAPNQPQHF. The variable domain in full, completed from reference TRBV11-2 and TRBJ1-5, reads EAGVAQSPRYKIIEKRQSVAFWCNPISGHATLYWYQQILGQGPKLLIQFQNNGVVDDSQLPKDRFSAERLKGVDSTLKIQPAKLEDSAVYLCASSLTAPNQPQHFGDGTRLSIL.

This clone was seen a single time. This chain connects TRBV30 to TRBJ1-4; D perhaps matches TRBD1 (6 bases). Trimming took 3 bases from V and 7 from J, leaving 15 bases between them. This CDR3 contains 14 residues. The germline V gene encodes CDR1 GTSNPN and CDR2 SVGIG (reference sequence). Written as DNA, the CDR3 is TGTGCCTGGAGAAGGGGAGGGGGTGGTGAAAAACTGTTTTTT. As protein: CAWRRGGGGEKLFF.

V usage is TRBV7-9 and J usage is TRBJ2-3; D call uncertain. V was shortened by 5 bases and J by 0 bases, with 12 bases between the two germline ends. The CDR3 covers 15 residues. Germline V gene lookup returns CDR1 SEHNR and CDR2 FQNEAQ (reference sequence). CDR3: CASSRVGLSTDTQYF. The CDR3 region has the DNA TGTGCCAGCAGCAGGGTGGGGTTGAGCACAGATACGCAGTATTTT.

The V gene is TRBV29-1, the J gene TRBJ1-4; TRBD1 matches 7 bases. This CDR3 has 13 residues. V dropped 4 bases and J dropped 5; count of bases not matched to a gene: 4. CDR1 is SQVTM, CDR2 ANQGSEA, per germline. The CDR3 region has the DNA TGCAGCGTTGGTTGGACAGGAAATGAAAAACTGTTTTTT. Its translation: CSVGWTGNEKLFF.

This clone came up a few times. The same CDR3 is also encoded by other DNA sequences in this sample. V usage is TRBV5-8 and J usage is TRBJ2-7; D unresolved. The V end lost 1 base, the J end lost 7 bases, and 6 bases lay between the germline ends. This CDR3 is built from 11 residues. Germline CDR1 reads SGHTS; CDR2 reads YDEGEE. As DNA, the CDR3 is TGTGCCAGCAGCTTGTTGACAGAGCAGTACTTC. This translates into CASSLLTEQYF. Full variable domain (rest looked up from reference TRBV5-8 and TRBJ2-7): EAGVTQSPTHLIKTRGQQATLRCSPISGHTSVYWYQQALGLGLQFLLWYDEGEERNRGNFPPRFSGRQFPNYSSELNVNALELEDSALYLCASSLLTEQYFGPGTRLTVT.

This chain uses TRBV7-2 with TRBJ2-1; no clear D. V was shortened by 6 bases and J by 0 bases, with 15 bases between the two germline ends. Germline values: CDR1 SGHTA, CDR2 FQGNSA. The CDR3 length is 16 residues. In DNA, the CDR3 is TGTGCCAGCAGTTCTCCTCTTAGGAGCTCCTACAATGAGCAGTTCTTC. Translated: CASSSPLRSSYNEQFF.